The source of this T cell receptor beta chain is a study of Ad26.COV2.S vaccination and SARS-CoV-2 variants. Trimming removed 2 bases at V and 3 bases at J, with 22 bases between. CDR1 MGHRA and CDR2 YSYEKL come from the germline V gene. The CDR3 totals 18 residues. Profiled with immunoSEQ multiplex PCR; TCRdb holds only in-frame clones, not every one. Counted here are about half a million clones, roughly nine tenths occurring once; the ten biggest clones make up about 1.7%. Treatment denoted: around 19 received Ad26.COV2.S at low or high dose, single or two shots; several received placebo; per-sample allocation not given. The samples were gathered on day 63 after the first injection of vaccine or placebo.

The input for sequencing was peripheral blood, taken in a trial of Ad26.COV2.S vaccine versus placebo. This sequence joins TRBV4-1 and TRBJ1-2; a weak D match, TRBD1 (6 bases). The source of this sequence is a person between 18 and 60 years old who received the Ad26.COV2.S COVID-19 vaccine or a placebo. The CDR3 is CASSQTRILGQIYYGYTF. The DNA for the CDR3 is TGCGCCAGCAGCCAAACTCGGATTTTGGGACAAATTTACTATGGCTACACCTTC.